The 20 T cell receptor beta chains reported below all come from one sample, sequenced in a study of T-cell reconstitution after alpha-beta-depleted transplantation in children (dated by TCRdb to about 2016). What the treatment or condition label conveys for this sample: allogeneic hematopoietic cell transplantation with graft depleted of TCRalphabeta T cells and CD19 B cells. Receptors were amplified or captured by PCR. The sequencer was an Illumina HiSeq 2500. TCR library preparation used molecular barcoding, with unique molecular identifiers applied to normalize quantification of the TCRbeta repertoire. The public reads were reprocessed in TCRdb via fastp at Q25 and MiXCR, keeping in-frame beta chains. Identical CDR3 proteins give one entry, which carries the most common genes and DNA. This sample is represented by approximately 800,000 distinct CDR3 sequences; approximately 15% of them were singletons. The leading ten clones occupy under 6% of the sample.

Sequences were derived from PBMCs, mostly from graft donor cells, sampled 360 days after TCRalphabeta/CD19-depleted stem cell transplant. The source of these receptors is a male patient aged 10-17 years who had a stem cell transplant for acute lymphoblastic leukemia, so the T cells may come from the graft donor.

The table lists this clonotype with a few counts. The chain combines TRBV5-1 with TRBJ2-6, with TRBD1 matching 7 bases. The trim removed 3 bases at V and 0 bases at J, leaving 6 bases unmatched. CDR3 size: 17 residues. Germline V gene lookup returns CDR1 SGHRS and CDR2 YFSETQ. CDR3 nucleotide sequence: TGCGCCAGCAGCTCGGGGACAGCGTACTCTGGGGCCAACGTCCTGACTTTC. This codes for CASSSGTAYSGANVLTF.

This clonotype has only a few counts. V and J are TRBV12-3 or TRBV12-4 and TRBJ2-7; D uncertain. This CDR3 has 15 residues. V was trimmed by 1 base and J by 9 bases, leaving 19 bases between them. As DNA, the CDR3 is TGTGCCAGCAGTTTAGTCCGGACGGATATACTATGGCAGTACTTC. Protein: CASSLVRTDILWQYF.

This clonotype showed up many times. V usage is TRBV29-1 and J usage is TRBJ1-1, with D possibly being TRBD1 (5 bases). V dropped 0 bases and J dropped 4 bases, with 15 bases sitting between them. The CDR3 is 15 amino acids. In germline, CDR1 is SQVTM, CDR2 ANQGSEA. This chain's CDR3 is CSVEDPGALGTEAFF. The CDR3 DNA reads as TGCAGCGTTGAAGATCCCGGGGCGCTGGGCACTGAAGCTTTCTTT.

There are a few counts of this clonotype. The chain employs TRBV4-1 and TRBJ1-5; 9 bases are shared with TRBD1. The germline V gene encodes CDR1 MGHRA and CDR2 YSYEKL. The CDR3 is 15 residues long. Trimming removed 3 bases from V and 6 bases from J; junction bases left unmatched: 6. Written as DNA, the CDR3 is TGCGCCAGCAGCCACCCGGGACAGGGTCTTCAGCCCCAGCATTTT. Protein: CASSHPGQGLQPQHF.

The DNA for the CDR3 is TGTGCCAGCAGTCCCCGGGTGGGGTCGGGGGAGACCCAGTACTTC. As protein: CASSPRVGSGETQYF. V gene TRBV12-3 or TRBV12-4 combines with J gene TRBJ2-5; D might be TRBD2 (5 bases). There are 15 residues in the CDR3. The V end was cut by 5 bases, the J end by 5 bases, with 18 bases between.

This clonotype has just a few counts. The rearrangement links TRBV19 to TRBJ1-5; D is possibly TRBD1 (6 bases). CDR1 is LNHDA and CDR2 is SQIVND in the germline V gene (reference sequence). Trimming took 6 bases from V and 2 from J, leaving 8 bases between them. This CDR3 contains 13 residues. CDR3 loop: CASRAGGNQPQHF. For the CDR3, the DNA is TGTGCCAGTAGAGCAGGGGGCAATCAGCCCCAGCATTTT.

This clonotype came up a few times. The CDR3 region is CASTSGVWGAEAFF. CDR3 DNA sequence: TGTGCCAGCACCTCGGGGGTCTGGGGCGCTGAAGCTTTCTTT. The genes are TRBV12-3 or TRBV12-4 and TRBJ1-1; possibly TRBD1 for D (5 bases). The CDR3 length is 14 residues. V was cut by 7 bases and J by 6 bases, with 18 bases left in between.

The chain uses TRBV3-1 and TRBJ2-5; D uncertain. The V gene's germline CDR1 is LGHDT and CDR2 YNNKEL (reference sequence). The length of the CDR3 is 15 residues. V lost 1 base and J lost 4, with 13 bases in between. Written as DNA, the CDR3 is TGTGCCAGCAGCCAAGGGCAGAACAAAGGAGAGACCCAGTACTTC. It yields the protein CASSQGQNKGETQYF.

The chain links TRBV20-1 to TRBJ2-5; 14 nucleotides line up with TRBD2. The V gene's germline CDR1 is DFQATT and CDR2 SNEGSKA (reference sequence). With V trimmed by 5 bases and J by 4 bases, 9 bases remained unmatched. CDR3 length: 16 amino acids. The DNA of the CDR3 is TGCAGTGCTGTAGGACTAGCGGGAGGCCCTAGAGAGACCCAGTACTTC. Its protein product is CSAVGLAGGPRETQYF.

This clonotype was detected only a few times. The V gene is TRBV7-9, the J gene TRBJ2-7; D unresolved. The CDR3 runs 14 residues. Germline lookup yields CDR1 SEHNR and CDR2 FQNEAQ (reference sequence). V gave up 1 base and J gave up 8 bases, with 15 bases separating them. The CDR3 is CASSLEEHPSQQYF. The CDR3 region has the DNA TGTGCCAGCAGCTTAGAGGAACATCCCTCGCAGCAGTACTTC.

In regard to this clonotype: At one boundary the junction diverges from the germline segment, which might be a read error. The chain combines TRBV7-8 with TRBJ2-1, with 8 bases lining up with TRBD2. Per germline, CDR1 SGHVS and CDR2 FQNEAQ. This CDR3 is 14 amino acids long. CDR3 in amino acids: CASSLTGGQGEKFF. The CDR3 DNA reads TGTGCCAGCAGCCTTACGGGGGGGCAGGGTGAGAAGTTCTTC.

This clonotype was picked up many times. CDR3 in amino acids: CASRLSGSRNTGELFF. The CDR3 coding sequence is TGTGCCAGCAGACTTAGCGGGAGTCGGAACACCGGGGAGCTGTTTTTT. The V call is TRBV12-3 or TRBV12-4, the J call TRBJ2-2; TRBD2 matches at 9 bases. This CDR3 comprises 16 residues. V was clipped by 6 bases and J by 1 base; unmatched bases: 6.

A few counts support this clonotype. J is TRBJ2-1 and V is TRBV9; D might be TRBD2 (6 bases). V lost 2 bases, J lost 6 bases, and 18 bases lay in between. Germline CDR1 SGDLS, CDR2 YYNGEE. There are 16 residues in the CDR3. CDR3 nucleotide sequence: TGTGCCAGCAGCGTCCAGGCTAGCGTGATGGGCAATGAGCAGTTCTTC. Protein: CASSVQASVMGNEQFF.

This clonotype was detected only a few times. This chain links TRBV12-3 or TRBV12-4 with TRBJ2-5; 7 bases are shared with TRBD1. CDR3 size: 14 residues. V gave up 6 bases and J gave up 5 bases; unmatched junction bases: 9. The CDR3 coding sequence is TGTGCCAGCAGCTTCACAGGGGTTTTGGAGACCCAGTACTTC. Residues: CASSFTGVLETQYF.

The chain uses TRBV14 and TRBJ2-1, with D unresolved. CDR3 length equals 15 residues. CDR1 is SGHDN, CDR2 FVKESK, per germline. V was trimmed by 4 bases and J by 6 bases, leaving 16 bases between them. The CDR3 sequence: CASSPLIGVINEQFF. CDR3 DNA sequence: TGTGCCAGCAGCCCCTTAATAGGAGTAATCAATGAGCAGTTCTTC.

This clonotype has a count of ten or more. CDR3 coding DNA: TGCGCCAGCAGCCGAAGTGGACAGCAACTCACCTACGAGCAGTACTTC. This gives the protein CASSRSGQQLTYEQYF. The V gene is TRBV5-1, the J gene TRBJ2-7; D is perhaps TRBD1 (6 bases). Per the germline V gene, CDR1 is SGHRS and CDR2 is YFSETQ. CDR3 length equals 16 residues. Trimming pared 4 bases from V and 2 bases from J, leaving 19 bases between.

This clonotype was detected only a few times. The CDR3 reads CSAFVGTSGTNNEQFF. CDR3 in DNA: TGCAGTGCGTTCGTCGGCACTAGCGGGACTAACAATGAGCAGTTCTTC. The rearrangement joins TRBV20-1 to TRBJ2-1, with 10 bases lining up with TRBD2. CDR3 length equals 16 residues. V trimming: 6 bases; J trimming: 5 bases; junction bases outside the gene matches: 13. From germline, CDR1 is DFQATT and CDR2 SNEGSKA (reference sequence).

The chain is built from TRBV5-1 and TRBJ2-3; perhaps TRBD1 as D (5 bases). Germline lookup yields CDR1 SGHRS and CDR2 YFSETQ. The CDR3 spans 13 residues. V was clipped by 3 bases and J by 4 bases, with 9 bases between them. In nucleotides, the CDR3 is TGCGCCAGCAGCTCACAGGTACCAGATACGCAGTATTTT. Its protein is CASSSQVPDTQYF.

This clonotype was counted between two and nine times. The CDR3 is CASSWGAGPSTDTQYF. CDR3 bases: TGTGCCAGCAGCTGGGGGGCGGGACCCAGCACAGATACGCAGTATTTT. The rearrangement joins TRBV3-1 to TRBJ2-3, with D tentatively TRBD1 or TRBD2 (6 bases each). The CDR3 is made up of 16 amino acids. Germline V gives CDR1 LGHDT, CDR2 YNNKEL (reference sequence). V lost 5 bases to trimming and J lost 0 bases, with 15 bases between them.

This clonotype came up a few times. In DNA form, the CDR3 reads TGCAGCGTGGGGGGAGGACTCCACGAGCAGTACTTC. This encodes CSVGGGLHEQYF. J is TRBJ2-7 and V is TRBV29-1; D is possibly TRBD2 (6 bases). Germline V CDR1 and CDR2: SQVTM, ANQGSEA. CDR3 length: 12 residues. V shed 6 bases and J shed 5 bases, with 14 bases lying between them.